The clone carrying this T cell receptor beta chain was counted once. The data derive from a study of blood T cell repertoires in COVID-19. Overall study: The cDNA or gDNA used as material had been derived from T cells, B-cell-depleted T cells, or PBMCs.

In the authors' workflow: Amplification of reference gene primers was used by the study to estimate nucleated cell counts. Produced via immunoSEQ multiplex PCR; TCRdb's table is partial and in-frame only. The D gene and trimming were derived from the DNA, and the V and J assignments and clone size from that table. The repertoire consists of around 98,000 clones, with roughly 82% occurring once and the leading ten covering approximately 11%. The V and J ends lost 2 bases and 1 base, in that order; junction bases with no gene match: 9. This CDR3 has 17 residues. From germline, CDR1 is MGHRA and CDR2 YSYEKL.

The sequenced sample consisted of peripheral blood. The receptor's source is a man aged 65-85 years with active or convalescent COVID-19. The J gene is TRBJ2-5, the V gene TRBV4-1, with 8 bases matching TRBD2. CDR3 coding DNA: TGCGCCAGCAGCCAACCTCTACGCGGGGGGTCCCAAGAGACCCAGTACTTC. It codes for CASSQPLRGGSQETQYF.